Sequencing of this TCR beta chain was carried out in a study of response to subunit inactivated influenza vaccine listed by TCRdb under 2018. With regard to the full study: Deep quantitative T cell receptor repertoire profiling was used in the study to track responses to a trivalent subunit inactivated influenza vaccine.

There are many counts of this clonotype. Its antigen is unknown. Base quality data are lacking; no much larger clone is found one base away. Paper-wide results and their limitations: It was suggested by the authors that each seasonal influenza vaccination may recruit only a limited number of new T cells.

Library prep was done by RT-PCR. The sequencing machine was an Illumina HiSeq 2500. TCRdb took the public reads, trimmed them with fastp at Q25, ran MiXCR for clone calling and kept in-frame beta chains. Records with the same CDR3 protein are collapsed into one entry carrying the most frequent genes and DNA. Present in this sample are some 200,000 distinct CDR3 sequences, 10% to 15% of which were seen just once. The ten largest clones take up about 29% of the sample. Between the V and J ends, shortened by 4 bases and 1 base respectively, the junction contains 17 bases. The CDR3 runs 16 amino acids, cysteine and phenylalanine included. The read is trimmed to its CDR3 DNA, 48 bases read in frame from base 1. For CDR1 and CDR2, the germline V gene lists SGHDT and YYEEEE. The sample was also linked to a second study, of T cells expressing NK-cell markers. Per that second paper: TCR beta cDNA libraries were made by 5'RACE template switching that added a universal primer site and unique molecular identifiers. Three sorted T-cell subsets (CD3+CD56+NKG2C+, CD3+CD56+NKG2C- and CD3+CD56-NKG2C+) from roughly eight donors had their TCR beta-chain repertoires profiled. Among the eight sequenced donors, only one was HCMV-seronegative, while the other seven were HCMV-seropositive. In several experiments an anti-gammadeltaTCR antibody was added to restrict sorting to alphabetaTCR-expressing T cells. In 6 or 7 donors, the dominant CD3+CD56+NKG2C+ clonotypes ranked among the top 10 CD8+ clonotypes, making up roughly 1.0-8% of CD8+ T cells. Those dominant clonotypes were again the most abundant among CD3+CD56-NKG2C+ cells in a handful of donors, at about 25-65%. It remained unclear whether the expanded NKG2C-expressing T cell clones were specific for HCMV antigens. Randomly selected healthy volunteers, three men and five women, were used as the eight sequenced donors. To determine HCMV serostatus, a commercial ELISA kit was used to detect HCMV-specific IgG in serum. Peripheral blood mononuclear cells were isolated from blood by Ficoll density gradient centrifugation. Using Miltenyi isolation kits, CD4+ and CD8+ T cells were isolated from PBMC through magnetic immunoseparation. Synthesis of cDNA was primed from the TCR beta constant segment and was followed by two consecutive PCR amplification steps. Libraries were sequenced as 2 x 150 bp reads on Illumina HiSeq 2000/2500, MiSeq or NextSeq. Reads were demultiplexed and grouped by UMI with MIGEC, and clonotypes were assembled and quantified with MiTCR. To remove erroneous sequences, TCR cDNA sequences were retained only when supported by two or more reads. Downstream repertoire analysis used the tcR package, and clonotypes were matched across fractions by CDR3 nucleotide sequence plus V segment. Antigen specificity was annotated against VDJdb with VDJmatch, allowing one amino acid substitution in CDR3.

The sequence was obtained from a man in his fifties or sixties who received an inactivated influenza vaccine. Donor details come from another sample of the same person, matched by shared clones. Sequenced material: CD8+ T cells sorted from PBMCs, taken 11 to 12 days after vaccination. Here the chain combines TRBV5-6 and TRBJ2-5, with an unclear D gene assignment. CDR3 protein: CASSSRKRTPQETQYF. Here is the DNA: TGTGCCAGCAGCAGCCGGAAGCGAACACCCCAAGAGACCCAGTACTTC.